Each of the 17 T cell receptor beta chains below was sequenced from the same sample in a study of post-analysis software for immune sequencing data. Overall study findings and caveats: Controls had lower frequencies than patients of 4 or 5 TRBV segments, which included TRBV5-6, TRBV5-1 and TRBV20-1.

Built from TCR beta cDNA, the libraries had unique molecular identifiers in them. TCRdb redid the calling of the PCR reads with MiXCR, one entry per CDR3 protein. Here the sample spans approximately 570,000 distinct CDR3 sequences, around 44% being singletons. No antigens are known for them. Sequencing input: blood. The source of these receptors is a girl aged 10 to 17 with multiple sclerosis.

The CDR3 loop is CASSRLDIYEQYF. The CDR3 nucleotides are TGTGCCAGCAGCCGCCTTGACATCTACGAGCAGTACTTC. The V and J genes are TRBV7-2 and TRBJ2-7; no firm D call. The CDR3 has 13 amino acids. Trimming removed 5 bases at V and 3 bases at J, with 11 bases between. From germline, CDR1 is SGHTA and CDR2 FQGNSA.

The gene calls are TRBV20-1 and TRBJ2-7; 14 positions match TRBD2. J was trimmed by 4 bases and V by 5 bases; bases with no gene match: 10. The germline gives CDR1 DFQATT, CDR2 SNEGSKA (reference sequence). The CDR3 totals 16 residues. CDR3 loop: CSALLRTSGRPYEQYF. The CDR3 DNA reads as TGCAGTGCTCTCCTCAGGACTAGCGGGAGGCCATACGAGCAGTACTTC.

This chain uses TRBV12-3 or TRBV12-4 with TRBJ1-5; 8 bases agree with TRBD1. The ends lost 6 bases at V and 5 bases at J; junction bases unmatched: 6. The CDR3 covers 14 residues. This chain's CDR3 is CASSLTGGDQPQHF. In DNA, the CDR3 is TGTGCCAGCAGCCTTACAGGGGGAGATCAGCCCCAGCATTTT.

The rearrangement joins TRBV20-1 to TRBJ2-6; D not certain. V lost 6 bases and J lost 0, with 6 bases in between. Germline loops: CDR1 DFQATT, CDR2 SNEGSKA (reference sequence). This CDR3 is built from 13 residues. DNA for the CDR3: TGCAGTGCCCCGGCCTCTGGGGCCAACGTCCTGACTTTC. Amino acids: CSAPASGANVLTF.

CDR3 region: CASSERATEAFF. CDR3 bases: TGTGCCAGCAGTGAAAGGGCCACTGAAGCTTTCTTT. V usage is TRBV2 and J usage is TRBJ1-1, with D uncertain. Germline lookup yields CDR1 SNHLY and CDR2 FYNNEI. The CDR3 totals 12 residues. The ends were cut back, 2 bases at V and 4 bases at J, with 5 bases in the middle.

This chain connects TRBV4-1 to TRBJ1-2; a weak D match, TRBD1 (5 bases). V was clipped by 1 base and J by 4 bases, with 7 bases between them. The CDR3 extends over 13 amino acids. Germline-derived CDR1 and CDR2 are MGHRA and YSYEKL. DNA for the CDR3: TGCGCCAGCAGCCAAGGACAGTTCTATGGCTACACCTTC. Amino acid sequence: CASSQGQFYGYTF.

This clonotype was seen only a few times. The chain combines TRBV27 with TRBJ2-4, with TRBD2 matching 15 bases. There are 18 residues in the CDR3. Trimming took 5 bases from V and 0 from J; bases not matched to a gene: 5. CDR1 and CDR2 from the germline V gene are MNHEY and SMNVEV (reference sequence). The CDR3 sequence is CASSPGLAGGLAKNIQYF. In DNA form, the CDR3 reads TGTGCCAGCAGTCCGGGACTAGCGGGAGGACTAGCCAAAAACATTCAGTACTTC.

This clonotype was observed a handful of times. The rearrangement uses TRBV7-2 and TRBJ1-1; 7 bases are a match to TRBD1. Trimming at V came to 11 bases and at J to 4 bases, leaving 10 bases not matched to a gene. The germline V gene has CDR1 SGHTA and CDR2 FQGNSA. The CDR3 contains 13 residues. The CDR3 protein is CAGGQAAGTEAFF. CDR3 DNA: TGTGCCGGAGGACAGGCCGCGGGCACTGAAGCTTTCTTT.

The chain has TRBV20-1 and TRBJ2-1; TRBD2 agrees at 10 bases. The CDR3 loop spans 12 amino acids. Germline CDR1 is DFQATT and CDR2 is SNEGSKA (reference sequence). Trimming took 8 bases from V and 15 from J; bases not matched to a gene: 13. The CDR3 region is CSLKREGLLAFF. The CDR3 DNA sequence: TGCAGTCTAAAGCGGGAGGGCCTCCTCGCGTTCTTC.

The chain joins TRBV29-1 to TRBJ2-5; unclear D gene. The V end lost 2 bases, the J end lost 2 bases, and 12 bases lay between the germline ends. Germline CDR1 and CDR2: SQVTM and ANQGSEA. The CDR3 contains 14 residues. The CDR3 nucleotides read TGCAGCGTTGAAAGCAGGATGGGGCAAGAGACCCAGTACTTC. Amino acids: CSVESRMGQETQYF.

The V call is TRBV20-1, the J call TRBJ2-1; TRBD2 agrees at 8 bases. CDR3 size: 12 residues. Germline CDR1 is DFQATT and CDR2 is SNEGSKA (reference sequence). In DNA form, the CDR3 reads TGCAGCCGCCGGGAGGGAACCAATGAGCAGTTCTTC. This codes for CSRREGTNEQFF.

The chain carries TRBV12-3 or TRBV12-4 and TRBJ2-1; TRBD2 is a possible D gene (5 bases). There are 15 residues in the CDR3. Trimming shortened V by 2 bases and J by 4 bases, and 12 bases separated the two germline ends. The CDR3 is CASSLRRVGYNEQFF. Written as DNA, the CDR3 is TGTGCCAGCAGTTTAAGGCGGGTGGGTTACAATGAGCAGTTCTTC.

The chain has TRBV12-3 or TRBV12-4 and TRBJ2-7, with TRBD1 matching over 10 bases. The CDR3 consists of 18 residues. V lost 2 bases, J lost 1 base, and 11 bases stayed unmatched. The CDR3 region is CASSLWVVTGGRSYEQYF. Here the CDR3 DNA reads TGTGCCAGCAGTTTATGGGTAGTGACAGGGGGCCGGTCCTACGAGCAGTACTTC.

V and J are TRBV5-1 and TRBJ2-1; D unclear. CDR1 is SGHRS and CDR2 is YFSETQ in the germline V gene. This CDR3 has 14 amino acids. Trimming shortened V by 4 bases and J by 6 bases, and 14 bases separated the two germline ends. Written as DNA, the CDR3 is TGCGCCAGCAGCCCCGACCCTCAGGTCAATGAGCAGTTCTTC. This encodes CASSPDPQVNEQFF.

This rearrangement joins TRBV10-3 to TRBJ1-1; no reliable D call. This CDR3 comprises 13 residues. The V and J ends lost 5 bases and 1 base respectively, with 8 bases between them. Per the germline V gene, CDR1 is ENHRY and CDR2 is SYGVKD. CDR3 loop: CAISPDKNTEAFF. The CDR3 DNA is TGTGCCATCAGTCCCGATAAGAACACTGAAGCTTTCTTT.

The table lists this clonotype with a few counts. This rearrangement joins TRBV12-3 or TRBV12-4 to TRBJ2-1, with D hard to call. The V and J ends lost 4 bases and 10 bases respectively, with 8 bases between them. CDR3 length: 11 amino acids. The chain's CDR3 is CASSSLQEQFF. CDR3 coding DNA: TGTGCCAGCAGTTCCTTACAAGAGCAGTTCTTC.

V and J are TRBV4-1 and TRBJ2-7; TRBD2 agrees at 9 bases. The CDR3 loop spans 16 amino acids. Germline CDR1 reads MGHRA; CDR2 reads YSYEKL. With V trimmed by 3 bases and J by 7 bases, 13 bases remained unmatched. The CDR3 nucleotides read TGCGCCAGCAGCCAGACCGGGACTAGCCTCGACAATGAGCAGTACTTC. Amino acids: CASSQTGTSLDNEQYF.